This T cell receptor (beta chain) was profiled in a study of blood T cell repertoires in COVID-19. Across the whole study: Acute and convalescent COVID-19 specimens originated in the United States, Italy and Spain. In each case, the material was cDNA or gDNA derived from T cells, B-cell-depleted T cells, or PBMCs.

The CDR3 runs 15 residues. V dropped 4 bases and J dropped 8 bases, with 19 bases sitting between them. Germline V gene data show CDR1 as SEHNR and CDR2 as FQNEAQ (reference sequence). The authors' processing: Amplification of reference gene primers was used by the study to estimate nucleated cell counts. Only in-frame clones appear in the TCRdb table, and some are missing; sequencing was by immunoSEQ multiplex PCR. V, J and clone size derive from that table, while D and trimming were established from the DNA sequence. Here the sample spans approximately 210,000 clones, 94% being singletons. The Seattle site enrolled patients during active infection and followed them longitudinally.

The chain couples TRBV7-9 to TRBJ2-3; D gene unclear. The sequence came from a young man with COVID-19, enrolled during active disease. The sequencing input was peripheral blood. CDR3 amino acids: CASSYRKEVERTQYF. The CDR3 DNA reads TGTGCCAGCAGCTATAGGAAAGAGGTGGAGCGTACGCAGTATTTT.